This entry concerns a single T cell receptor (beta chain). Its antigen is unidentified. This specimen belongs to a study of shared clonotypes between healthy human individuals. Study results and caveats: Owing to a small donor count, the genetic and exposure-history diversity represented was limited.

TCRdb's copy holds only in-frame clones and misses some; the assay was immunoSEQ multiplex PCR. The sample comprises 2,500,000 or so clones, 80% to 95% of which are singletons, and roughly 0.39% rests with the top ten. The sequence was obtained from a young man in good health. Some clones in this sample may be carry-over from other donors' samples. Sequencing was done on a sample of naive CD4+ T cells from PBMCs. The subset is: CD45RA+ positively selected.

The CDR3 sequence is CASSIREAVNQPQHF. The CDR3 DNA is TGTGCCAGTAGTATACGAGAGGCCGTAAATCAGCCCCAGCATTTT. This chain links TRBV19 with TRBJ1-5; D remains ambiguous. CDR3 length equals 15 residues. Germline CDR1 reads LNHDA; CDR2 reads SQIVND (reference sequence). Trimming pared 2 bases from V and 4 bases from J, leaving 12 bases between.